Shown below are 25 T cell receptor beta chains from a single sample sequenced in a study of blood T cell repertoires in COVID-19. Profiling relied on immunoSEQ multiplex PCR, and the TCRdb table lists in-frame clones only, not all of them. The data contain roughly 190,000 clones, roughly four fifths of them singletons. The sequenced material came from peripheral blood. These receptors came from a man aged 25-40 years with active or convalescent COVID-19.

This clone was recorded only once. The genes are TRBV24-1 and TRBJ2-1; D possibly corresponds to TRBD1 (5 bases). The CDR3 has 16 residues. V was shortened by 4 bases and J by 2 bases, with 14 bases between the two germline ends. Germline-derived CDR1 and CDR2 are KGHDR and SFDVKD. The CDR3: CATSEGVLPPYNEQFF. CDR3 nucleotide sequence: TGTGCCACCAGTGAAGGGGTATTACCCCCCTACAATGAGCAGTTCTTC.

The chain combines TRBV28 with TRBJ2-4, with TRBD1 matching 7 bases. Trimming removed 5 bases from V and 0 bases from J; junction bases left unmatched: 4. The CDR3 extends over 15 amino acids. CDR1 is MDHEN and CDR2 is SYDVKM in the germline V gene. CDR3 sequence (DNA): TGTGCCAGCAGTACAGGGGCACTAGCCAAAAACATTCAGTACTTC. Protein: CASSTGALAKNIQYF.

This clone was detected a few times. The chain joins TRBV7-3 to TRBJ2-3; 10 nucleotides align to TRBD1. The CDR3 runs to 15 residues. Germline CDR1 is SGHTA and CDR2 is FQGTGA. The junction had 6 bases not matched to a gene; V was cut back by 5 bases and J by 4 bases. CDR3 sequence: CASSKTGGIADTQYF. The CDR3 DNA is TGTGCCAGCAGCAAGACAGGGGGCATCGCAGATACGCAGTATTTT.

The chain has TRBV18 and TRBJ1-2; D perhaps matches TRBD1 (6 bases). Germline values: CDR1 KGHSH, CDR2 LQKENI. This CDR3 comprises 13 residues. Between the trimmed V and J ends, which lost 6 bases and 8 bases, there was a span of 16 bases. CDR3 amino acids: CASSQTGPGGYTF. CDR3 DNA: TGTGCCAGCTCCCAAACAGGGCCAGGAGGCTACACCTTC.

J is TRBJ1-3 and V is TRBV3-1 (or the pseudogene TRBV3-2); 9 bases are shared with TRBD1. V lost 1 base to trimming and J lost 4 bases; unmatched junction nucleotides: 8. The germline V gene encodes CDR1 LGHDT and CDR2 YNNKEL (reference sequence). This CDR3 is 17 amino acids long. Here the CDR3 DNA reads TGTGCCAGCAGCCAAGGGTTACAGGGGGCGACAGGAAACACCATATATTTT. Its translation is CASSQGLQGATGNTIYF.

The rearrangement joins TRBV9 to TRBJ2-2; 9 bases are a match to TRBD2. The V segment lost 2 bases and the J segment 4 bases; nucleotides outside the gene matches: 3. CDR3 size: 15 residues. Germline assignment: CDR1 SGDLS and CDR2 YYNGEE. The CDR3 sequence is CASSVGGGATGELFF. DNA for the CDR3: TGTGCCAGCAGCGTCGGCGGGGGGGCCACCGGGGAGCTGTTTTTT. Full variable domain (outside the CDR3, taken from reference TRBV9 and TRBJ2-2): DSGVTQTPKHLITATGQRVTLRCSPRSGDLSVYWYQQSLDQGLQFLIQYYNGEERAKGNILERFSAQQFPDLHSELNLSSLELGDSALYFCASSVGGGATGELFFGEGSRLTVL.

This clone was seen a few times. The V and J genes are TRBV19 and TRBJ1-1; 8 nucleotides match TRBD1. The CDR3 extends over 14 amino acids. CDR1 is LNHDA, CDR2 SQIVND, per germline (reference sequence). The V and J ends lost 5 bases and 8 bases, in that order; junction bases with no gene match: 10. In nucleotides, the CDR3 is TGTGCCAGTAGTTGGACAGGGCTTTCGGCAGAAGCTTTCTTT. Its protein is CASSWTGLSAEAFF.

As regards this clone: The junction does not match germline at one end; this may be a read error. The genes are TRBV24-1 and TRBJ2-3, with D unresolved. The length of the CDR3 is 13 residues. CDR1 and CDR2 (germline): KGHDR, SFDVKD. CDR3 sequence reads: CVTSDGSSDTQYF. The CDR3 nucleotides are TGTGTCACCAGTGATGGTAGCTCAGATACGCAGTATTTT.

This sequence joins TRBV10-1 and TRBJ2-1, with 7 bases aligning to TRBD2. The CDR3 length is 12 residues. V trimming: 8 bases; J trimming: 9 bases; junction bases outside the gene matches: 7. Germline V gene lookup returns CDR1 WNHNN and CDR2 SYGVQD (reference sequence). CDR3 in amino acids: CASAGLGGEQFF. The CDR3 nucleotides are TGCGCCAGCGCTGGACTAGGCGGTGAGCAGTTCTTC.

This clone was observed a handful of times. V usage is TRBV4-1 and J usage is TRBJ2-1; D gene ambiguous. Germline V gives CDR1 MGHRA, CDR2 YSYEKL. The CDR3 loop spans 15 amino acids. Trimming stripped 1 base from V and 2 bases from J, with 9 bases between. CDR3 region: CASSQAPRTYNEQFF. CDR3 nucleotide sequence: TGCGCCAGCAGCCAAGCTCCTAGGACCTACAATGAGCAGTTCTTC.

The chain recombines TRBV6-6 with TRBJ1-5; possible D gene TRBD1, 5 bases. Deletions cut 10 bases from V and 5 bases from J, with 15 bases between. CDR1 and CDR2 (germline): MNHNY, SVGAGI (reference sequence). The CDR3 has 13 amino acids. DNA of the CDR3: TGTGCCATCGGGGGGGGTCGACATCAGCCCCAGCATTTT. Residues: CAIGGGRHQPQHF.

CDR3 nucleotides: TGTGCCTGGAGTGTAAAAGGGGGCGCTGAAGCTTTCTTT. Its translation: CAWSVKGGAEAFF. The gene calls are TRBV30 and TRBJ1-1; 7 nucleotides line up with TRBD1. With V trimmed by 0 bases and J by 6 bases, 4 bases remained unmatched. From germline, CDR1 is GTSNPN and CDR2 SVGIG (reference sequence). The CDR3 consists of 13 residues.

The chain couples TRBV3-1 (or the pseudogene TRBV3-2) to TRBJ1-2; 8 bases fit TRBD1. CDR3 length: 15 residues. The V gene end was trimmed by 5 bases and the J gene end by 4 bases; junction bases not matched to a gene: 9. Germline CDR1 and CDR2: LGHDT and YNNKEL (reference sequence). The CDR3 here is CASSSRDRSVYGYTF. In nucleotides, the CDR3 is TGTGCCAGCAGCTCCCGGGACAGGAGCGTCTATGGCTACACCTTC.

There are a few counts of this clone. This chain links TRBV25-1 with TRBJ1-6; no clear D gene. The V end lost 2 bases, the J end lost 5 bases, and 13 bases lay between the germline ends. CDR3 length: 16 residues. Germline V gene lookup returns CDR1 MGHDK and CDR2 SYGVNS. In DNA, the CDR3 is TGTGCCAGCAGTGAACATTCGGGAGGGCATAATTCACCCCTCCACTTT. Translating it yields CASSEHSGGHNSPLHF.

The V and J genes are TRBV5-1 and TRBJ1-4; no clear D. Trimming removed 0 bases at V and 7 bases at J, with 10 bases between. The CDR3 contains 14 residues. Germline loops: CDR1 SGHRS, CDR2 YFSETQ. The CDR3 nucleotides are TGCGCCAGCAGCTTGGGGCAGGAATTTGAAAAACTGTTTTTT. It yields the protein CASSLGQEFEKLFF. The full variable domain, completed using reference TRBV5-1 and TRBJ1-4, is KAGVTQTPRYLIKTRGQQVTLSCSPISGHRSVSWYQQTPGQGLQFLFEYFSETQRNKGNFPGRFSGRQFSNSRSEMNVSTLELGDSALYLCASSLGQEFEKLFFGSGTQLSVL.

The gene calls are TRBV12-3 or TRBV12-4 and TRBJ1-2; D may be TRBD1 (6 bases). The CDR3 is 12 residues long. V was pared by 11 bases and J by 8 bases, with 18 bases between. The CDR3 nucleotides read TGTGCCGGACGCACAGGGTTTGAAGGCTACACCTTC. Translating it yields CAGRTGFEGYTF.

The V gene is TRBV11-3, the J gene TRBJ2-7; D remains ambiguous. Trimming removed 2 bases from V and 0 bases from J, with 20 bases in between. The V gene's germline CDR1 is SGHNT and CDR2 YENEEA. The CDR3 is made up of 18 amino acids. DNA of the CDR3: TGTGCCAGCAGCTTAATGGCAGCGTTCACTCACTCCTCCTACGAGCAGTACTTC. Protein sequence: CASSLMAAFTHSSYEQYF.

In nucleotides, the CDR3 is TGTGCCAGCAGCTGGGCGAGTGGGTATAGCAATCAGCCCCAGCATTTT. This gives the protein CASSWASGYSNQPQHF. This chain links TRBV11-3 with TRBJ1-5; D gene uncertain. The germline V gene encodes CDR1 SGHNT and CDR2 YENEEA. There are 16 residues in the CDR3. Trimming cost V 4 bases and J 0 bases, with 13 bases left between them.

The chain combines TRBV10-3 with TRBJ1-1, with D hard to call. Per the germline V gene, CDR1 is ENHRY and CDR2 is SYGVKD. The CDR3 loop spans 13 amino acids. Trimming removed 0 bases from V and 3 bases from J, with 5 bases in between. As DNA, the CDR3 is TGTGCCATCAGTGAGTCGAGAGACACTGAAGCTTTCTTT. It yields the protein CAISESRDTEAFF.

The chain carries TRBV5-8 and TRBJ1-4; D is undetermined. The CDR3 contains 14 residues. Germline CDR1 and CDR2: SGHTS and YDEGEE. V was clipped by 4 bases and J by 8 bases, with 15 bases between them. This CDR3 is CASSPTGREEKLFF. CDR3 in DNA: TGTGCCAGCAGCCCGACTGGGAGAGAGGAAAAACTGTTTTTT.

The chain uses TRBV12-3 or TRBV12-4 and TRBJ2-7; D is uncertain. Trimming took 5 bases from V and 2 from J, leaving 4 bases between them. The CDR3 runs 11 residues. The DNA for the CDR3 is TGTGCCAGCAGTCCCGCCTACGAGCAGTACTTC. Translation: CASSPAYEQYF.

The J gene is TRBJ1-6, the V gene TRBV9; no reliable D call. This CDR3 spans 15 amino acids. Germline lookup yields CDR1 SGDLS and CDR2 YYNGEE. V lost 6 bases and J 6 bases, leaving 16 bases between the germline ends. CDR3 protein: CASTDYLGGNSPLHF. For the CDR3, the DNA is TGTGCCAGCACCGACTACCTCGGAGGTAATTCACCCCTCCACTTT.

The chain links TRBV27 to TRBJ1-2; tentatively, D is TRBD1 (6 bases). CDR1 is MNHEY and CDR2 is SMNVEV in the germline V gene (reference sequence). V lost 3 bases and J lost 10, with 12 bases in between. The length of the CDR3 is 12 residues. The DNA of the CDR3 is TGTGCCAGCAGTTTCCTGGGACACGCCTACACCTTC. Protein: CASSFLGHAYTF.

CDR3 residues: CASSYSGQLSNEQFF. CDR3 in DNA: TGTGCCAGCAGTTACTCGGGACAGTTGTCGAATGAGCAGTTCTTC. This chain joins TRBV6-6 and TRBJ2-1, with TRBD1 matching 7 bases. CDR3 length: 15 residues. Germline assignment: CDR1 MNHNY and CDR2 SVGAGI (reference sequence). V trimming: 0 bases; J trimming: 7 bases; junction bases outside the gene matches: 6.

This clone appeared a few times. The chain carries TRBV28 and TRBJ1-6; D is ambiguous. CDR3 size: 14 residues. Trimming left V 1 base short and J 11 bases short, with 12 bases between. Germline V gene data show CDR1 as MDHEN and CDR2 as SYDVKM. Here the CDR3 reads CASSLSAGIPPLHF. CDR3 sequence (DNA): TGTGCCAGCAGTTTATCGGCAGGCATCCCACCCCTCCACTTT.